The text below deals with one TCR beta chain. Its antigen is as yet unknown. Looked up from germline, CDR1 is ENHRY and CDR2 is SYGVKD. V was pared by 0 bases and J by 2 bases, with 6 bases of the junction left unmatched. The CDR3 sequence is 16 residues long. Data came from immunoSEQ multiplex PCR; TCRdb stores just in-frame clones and leaves some out. The sample has 28,000 or so clones, around 80% seen once. These data come from a study of regulatory dendritic cells for organ transplantation. Notes on the study in general: The authors noted considerable between-person heterogeneity in alloreactive memory CD8+ cells.

The chain carries TRBV10-3 and TRBJ2-7; TRBD1 matches at 8 bases. This clonotype was obtained from a human donor in good health. Sequences were obtained from naive CD4+ T cells from blood. This sample's subset: CD45RA+ naive T cells. As DNA, the CDR3 is TGTGCCATCAGTGAGTCAGGAACAGGGGGAACCTACGAGCAGTACTTC. Its translation is CAISESGTGGTYEQYF.